The source of this T cell receptor (beta chain) is a study of identical twins. A single record per CDR3 protein comes from TCRdb applying MiXCR to the 5' RACE reads. The sample carries about 690,000 distinct CDR3 sequences, 5.5% to 6.5% recorded once. With V trimmed by 7 bases and J by 6 bases, 4 bases remained unmatched. The CDR3 extends over 13 amino acids. The chain carries TRBV12-3 or TRBV12-4 and TRBJ2-3, with 10 positions matching TRBD2. The sequenced sample consisted of naive T cells sorted from blood. This sequence was found in a man aged 18 to 29 in good health. DNA of the CDR3: TGTGCCAGCACTAGCGGGGGTGGGGATACGCAGTATTTT. Amino acids: CASTSGGGDTQYF.